This passage covers 32 T cell receptor beta chains from one sample sequenced in a study of shared T cell receptors in the human thymus listed by TCRdb under 2021. Libraries were prepared through the immunoSEQ multiplex PCR assay. Sourced from immuneACCESS, this table was stored by TCRdb with only in-frame sequences that have V and J called. A share of the clones is absent; for the studies checked, an unresolved V gene accounts for under half, and the remainder has no known explanation. This sample holds 550,000 to 800,000 clones; 70% to 90% were observed only once. Roughly 0.01% of the sample is held by the ten biggest clonotypes. This sample was also put to use in a study of human thymus T cells.

Material for sequencing was thymocytes. The receptors stem from a girl in the first two years of life with a congenital heart defect. Donor details come from another sample of the same person, matched by shared clones.

This chain connects TRBV4-1 to TRBJ2-1; 9 positions agree with TRBD2. Germline assignment: CDR1 MGHRA and CDR2 YSYEKL. This CDR3 contains 17 residues. Trimming took 1 base from V and 1 from J; bases not matched to a gene: 5. The CDR3 here is CASSQGRGGSSYNEQFF. DNA of the CDR3: TGCGCCAGCAGCCAAGGGCGGGGGGGCTCATCCTACAATGAGCAGTTCTTC.

To note about this clone: Other DNA sequences in this sample translate to the same CDR3. The chain couples TRBV7-2 to TRBJ2-7; D unresolved. V lost 4 bases and J lost 4, with 5 bases in between. Germline assignment: CDR1 SGHTA and CDR2 FQGNSA. This CDR3 has 11 residues. CDR3 in DNA: TGTGCCAGCAGCTCTCTTTACGAGCAGTACTTC. The encoded protein is CASSSLYEQYF.

This sequence joins TRBV27 and TRBJ1-2, with 11 bases that match TRBD1. Per germline, CDR1 MNHEY and CDR2 SMNVEV (reference sequence). V was pared by 3 bases and J by 7 bases, with 13 bases of the junction left unmatched. This CDR3 region has 17 residues. This chain's CDR3 is CASSFVRTGGSRLGYTF. CDR3 bases: TGTGCCAGCAGTTTTGTTCGGACAGGGGGCTCTAGACTTGGCTACACCTTC.

The chain couples TRBV11-2 to TRBJ1-5; no firm D call. Germline CDR1 and CDR2: SGHAT and FQNNGV. Trimming shortened V by 1 base and J by 0 bases, and 10 bases separated the two germline ends. The CDR3 covers 16 residues. The CDR3 loop is CASSLGPRNSNQPQHF. The DNA for the CDR3 is TGTGCCAGCAGCTTAGGTCCTAGGAATAGCAATCAGCCCCAGCATTTT. The complete variable domain, with remaining parts taken from reference TRBV11-2 and TRBJ1-5, reads EAGVAQSPRYKIIEKRQSVAFWCNPISGHATLYWYQQILGQGPKLLIQFQNNGVVDDSQLPKDRFSAERLKGVDSTLKIQPAKLEDSAVYLCASSLGPRNSNQPQHFGDGTRLSIL.

V gene TRBV9 combines with J gene TRBJ2-2, with 7 bases that match TRBD1. The trim removed 1 base at V and 0 bases at J, leaving 0 bases unmatched. CDR1 and CDR2 (germline): SGDLS, YYNGEE. This CDR3 comprises 15 residues. CDR3 sequence reads: CASSVQGANTGELFF. In nucleotides, the CDR3 is TGTGCCAGCAGCGTACAGGGGGCGAACACCGGGGAGCTGTTTTTT.

This clone was seen only once. This chain connects TRBV4-3 to TRBJ2-3, with a possible D match to TRBD2 (5 bases). Between the trimmed V and J ends, which lost 4 bases and 5 bases, there was a span of 25 bases. This CDR3 comprises 18 residues. The germline CDR1 and CDR2 sequences are LGHNA and YSLEER. DNA of the CDR3: TGCGCCAGCAGCCGAGGTATTGTGCGGCTAAACGAGGGAGATACGCAGTATTTT. It encodes CASSRGIVRLNEGDTQYF.

CDR3 loop: CASSRRPGYYGYTF. Written as DNA, the CDR3 is TGTGCCAGCAGCCGAAGGCCGGGGTATTATGGCTACACCTTC. The chain joins TRBV7-9 to TRBJ1-2; D gene uncertain. Germline loops: CDR1 SEHNR, CDR2 FQNEAQ (reference sequence). Trimming took off 5 bases at V and 5 bases at J, with 15 bases between the two ends. This CDR3 region has 14 residues.

The J gene is TRBJ1-2, the V gene TRBV7-2; TRBD1 agrees at 7 bases. In germline, CDR1 is SGHTA, CDR2 FQGNSA. The CDR3 loop spans 18 amino acids. V lost 0 bases and J lost 5; bases outside the gene matches: 15. The CDR3 nucleotides read TGTGCCAGCAGCTTAGCGGACAGGAGGCAGTATTCAGAGTATGGCTACACCTTC. This translates into CASSLADRRQYSEYGYTF. The full variable domain, rest sourced from reference TRBV7-2 and TRBJ1-2, is GAGVSQSPSNKVTEKGKDVELRCDPISGHTALYWYRQSLGQGLEFLIYFQGNSAPDKSGLPSDRFSAERTGGSVSTLTIQRTQQEDSAVYLCASSLADRRQYSEYGYTFGSGTRLTVV.

This clone has only one observation. The CDR3 nucleotides are TGCGCCAGCAGCCAAGAAGGGTTGGTTCAGAGGAGGCGAAACACCGGGGAGCTGTTTTTT. It yields the protein CASSQEGLVQRRRNTGELFF. This chain joins TRBV4-1 and TRBJ2-2; TRBD2 might be the D (5 bases). There are 20 residues in the CDR3. Germline V gene sequence: CDR1 MGHRA, CDR2 YSYEKL. V shed 0 bases and J shed 2 bases, with 22 bases lying between them.

There are a few counts of this clone. The rearrangement joins TRBV25-1 to TRBJ1-1, with a possible D match to TRBD1 (5 bases). The CDR3 is 13 residues long. The germline gives CDR1 MGHDK, CDR2 SYGVNS. Trimming took off 6 bases at V and 4 bases at J, with 12 bases between the two ends. The CDR3 nucleotides are TGTGCCAGCAGACGCGGGGGGTTCACTGAAGCTTTCTTT. Translated: CASRRGGFTEAFF.

V and J are TRBV28 and TRBJ1-4; 7 bases are a match to TRBD1. Germline loops: CDR1 MDHEN, CDR2 SYDVKM. The CDR3 has 18 amino acids. V was pared by 7 bases and J by 0 bases, with 14 bases of the junction left unmatched. Here the CDR3 DNA reads TGTGCCAGCACCCTCACCCCGGGACAGATTGCAACTAATGAAAAACTGTTTTTT. This translates into CASTLTPGQIATNEKLFF.

The genes are TRBV28 and TRBJ1-5, with TRBD1 matching 8 bases. V gave up 6 bases and J gave up 4 bases; unmatched junction bases: 8. This CDR3 contains 15 residues. CDR1 is MDHEN and CDR2 is SYDVKM in the germline V gene. CDR3 bases: TGTGCCAGCAGCCGCACCCGGACAGGGAATCAGCCCCAGCATTTT. Translation gives CASSRTRTGNQPQHF. The full variable domain, its missing parts supplied by reference TRBV28 and TRBJ1-5, is DVKVTQSSRYLVKRTGEKVFLECVQDMDHENMFWYRQDPGLGLRLIYFSYDVKMKEKGDIPEGYSVSREKKERFSLILESASTNQTSMYLCASSRTRTGNQPQHFGDGTRLSIL.

This chain connects TRBV6-5 to TRBJ1-1; D remains unclear. Deletions cut 0 bases from V and 0 bases from J, with 5 bases between. Germline V gene data show CDR1 as MNHEY and CDR2 as SVGAGI. The CDR3 spans 14 residues. CDR3 DNA: TGTGCCAGCAGTTACTCCCACTTGAACACTGAAGCTTTCTTT. Translating gives CASSYSHLNTEAFF.

The CDR3 is CASSLTTGEAYGYTF. The CDR3 DNA is TGTGCCAGCAGCTTAACGACAGGGGAGGCCTATGGCTACACCTTC. The chain couples TRBV9 to TRBJ1-2, with TRBD1 identical over 8 bases. After removal of 4 bases from V and 4 bases from J, the junction contained 9 bases not matched to a gene. Germline values: CDR1 SGDLS, CDR2 YYNGEE. This CDR3 comprises 15 residues.

The chain carries TRBV7-2 and TRBJ1-1; maybe TRBD1 (5 bases). V lost 7 bases to trimming and J lost 5 bases, with 11 bases between them. The CDR3 is made up of 12 amino acids. Germline CDR1 reads SGHTA; CDR2 reads FQGNSA. This chain's CDR3 is CASNPRGTEAFF. The CDR3 region has the DNA TGTGCCAGCAACCCCCGGGGGACTGAAGCTTTCTTT. Using reference TRBV7-2 and TRBJ1-1 for the parts outside the CDR3, the full variable domain is GAGVSQSPSNKVTEKGKDVELRCDPISGHTALYWYRQSLGQGLEFLIYFQGNSAPDKSGLPSDRFSAERTGGSVSTLTIQRTQQEDSAVYLCASNPRGTEAFFGQGTRLTVV.

The genes are TRBV5-6 and TRBJ1-2, with TRBD1 identical over 9 bases. Germline CDR1 is SGHDT and CDR2 is YYEEEE. CDR3 length: 16 residues. Trimming cost V 0 bases and J 3 bases; bases outside gene matches: 6. CDR3 nucleotides: TGTGCCAGCAGCTTGGGGCCGGGACAGGGCGACTATGGCTACACCTTC. It codes for CASSLGPGQGDYGYTF. Combining the CDR3 with reference TRBV5-6 and TRBJ1-2 gives the whole variable domain DAGVTQSPTHLIKTRGQQVTLRCSPKSGHDTVSWYQQALGQGPQFIFQYYEEEERQRGNFPDRFSGHQFPNYSSELNVNALLLGDSALYLCASSLGPGQGDYGYTFGSGTRLTVV.

V usage is TRBV6-5 and J usage is TRBJ2-3; D remains unclear. Germline V gene lookup returns CDR1 MNHEY and CDR2 SVGAGI. The CDR3 contains 15 residues. V was trimmed by 2 bases and J by 2 bases, leaving 11 bases between them. Written as DNA, the CDR3 is TGTGCCAGCAGTTACACCCAGCGATACACAGATACGCAGTATTTT. Translating gives CASSYTQRYTDTQYF.

The chain recombines TRBV7-6 with TRBJ2-7; tentatively, D is TRBD1 (6 bases). The V end was cut by 1 base, the J end by 7 bases, with 23 bases between. Germline lookup yields CDR1 SGHVS and CDR2 FNYEAQ. CDR3 length: 17 residues. CDR3 loop: CASSLVVDRTTFLEQYF. CDR3 coding DNA: TGTGCCAGCAGCTTAGTAGTTGACAGGACGACTTTTTTGGAGCAGTACTTC.

V gene TRBV7-6 combines with J gene TRBJ2-3; tentatively, D is TRBD2 (6 bases). Germline V gene data show CDR1 as SGHVS and CDR2 as FNYEAQ. There are 17 residues in the CDR3. V lost 0 bases to trimming and J lost 2 bases, with 15 bases between them. In nucleotides, the CDR3 is TGTGCCAGCAGCTTAGCTTCGCGGGAAGGGATCACAGATACGCAGTATTTT. This encodes CASSLASREGITDTQYF.

A few counts support this clone. This chain links TRBV10-2 with TRBJ2-1, with TRBD1 as a possible D gene (6 bases). The CDR3 length is 13 residues. The germline V gene has CDR1 WSHSY and CDR2 SAAADI. Trimming pared 7 bases from V and 9 bases from J, leaving 16 bases between. CDR3 DNA sequence: TGCGCCAGCACTTCTCTGGGGGCAGGTGAGCAGTTCTTC. Its protein product is CASTSLGAGEQFF.

The rearrangement uses TRBV5-1 and TRBJ1-1; D remains ambiguous. Between the trimmed V and J ends, which lost 2 bases and 0 bases, there was a span of 17 bases. CDR1 SGHRS and CDR2 YFSETQ come from the germline V gene. The CDR3 length is 17 residues. This chain's CDR3 is CASSLNPGRLLNTEAFF. The CDR3 region has the DNA TGCGCCAGCAGCTTAAACCCAGGTCGTCTCCTGAACACTGAAGCTTTCTTT.

This chain connects TRBV18 to TRBJ1-2; 7 bases map to TRBD1. CDR3 length equals 16 residues. After removal of 3 bases from V and 0 bases from J, the junction contained 7 bases not matched to a gene. Germline CDR1 and CDR2: KGHSH and LQKENI. CDR3 residues: CASSPVGQTTNYGYTF. CDR3 in DNA: TGTGCCAGCTCACCCGTGGGACAGACAACTAACTATGGCTACACCTTC.

The genes are TRBV10-3 and TRBJ2-7, with D tentatively TRBD1 (6 bases). Germline V gene lookup returns CDR1 ENHRY and CDR2 SYGVKD. The V end was cut by 6 bases, the J end by 4 bases, with 13 bases between. The CDR3 contains 13 residues. CDR3 region: CAISYSGQYEQYF. The CDR3 DNA sequence: TGTGCCATCAGCTACTCCGGACAGTACGAGCAGTACTTC.

This chain connects TRBV7-2 to TRBJ1-5, with 7 bases aligning to TRBD1. The germline V gene encodes CDR1 SGHTA and CDR2 FQGNSA. The CDR3 loop spans 17 amino acids. The V gene end was trimmed by 1 base and the J gene end by 7 bases; junction bases not matched to a gene: 13. DNA for the CDR3: TGTGCCAGCAGCTTAGTAGGGAAGACAGGGCCCCGACAGCCCCAGCATTTT. The encoded protein is CASSLVGKTGPRQPQHF.

This clone was recorded only once. This sequence joins TRBV6-5 and TRBJ1-1; TRBD1 aligns across 9 bases. The CDR3 loop spans 14 amino acids. CDR1 and CDR2 from the germline V gene are MNHEY and SVGAGI. V was clipped by 5 bases and J by 3 bases; unmatched bases: 4. Here the CDR3 DNA reads TGTGCCAGCAGTACAGGGGGCTGGGACACTGAAGCTTTCTTT. This encodes CASSTGGWDTEAFF.

The chain carries TRBV18 and TRBJ1-1; D is possibly TRBD1 (5 bases). Between the trimmed V and J ends, which lost 3 bases and 3 bases, there was a span of 14 bases. CDR3 length equals 15 residues. The germline CDR1 and CDR2 sequences are KGHSH and LQKENI. In DNA, the CDR3 is TGTGCCAGCTCACCTTCGCGGGGGGGGGACACTGAAGCTTTCTTT. It codes for CASSPSRGGDTEAFF. The variable domain in full, completed from reference TRBV18 and TRBJ1-1, reads NAGVMQNPRHLVRRRGQEARLRCSPMKGHSHVYWYRQLPEEGLKFMVYLQKENIIDESGMPKERFSAEFPKEGPSILRIQQVVRGDSAAYFCASSPSRGGDTEAFFGQGTRLTVV.

V is TRBV6-4 and J is TRBJ2-2; D might be TRBD1 (6 bases). With 5 bases removed from V and 6 bases from J, the gap between germline ends came to 13 bases. The germline gives CDR1 MRHNA, CDR2 SNTAGT. There are 14 residues in the CDR3. CDR3 DNA: TGTGCCAGCAGTCGGACAGTCCCCCCCGGGGAGCTGTTTTTT. Amino acid sequence: CASSRTVPPGELFF.

This clone has only a few counts. The J gene is TRBJ2-4, the V gene TRBV30, with D perhaps matching TRBD2 (6 bases). This CDR3 is built from 20 residues. Trimming removed 1 base from V and 0 bases from J, with 25 bases in between. Germline values: CDR1 GTSNPN, CDR2 SVGIG (reference sequence). The CDR3 DNA sequence: TGTGCCTGGAGTGCATACGACAGCTTAGCTGGGGGGTTAGCCAAAAACATTCAGTACTTC. This translates into CAWSAYDSLAGGLAKNIQYF.

The rearrangement uses TRBV5-1 and TRBJ1-2; weak D call: TRBD1 (6 bases). Trimming took off 2 bases at V and 4 bases at J, with 21 bases between the two ends. The CDR3 is 17 amino acids. The germline V gene encodes CDR1 SGHRS and CDR2 YFSETQ. The CDR3 protein is CASSLGARRGASYGYTF. CDR3 sequence (DNA): TGCGCCAGCAGCTTAGGCGCTCGGCGGGGGGCCTCCTATGGCTACACCTTC.

The chain's CDR3 is CASSLRTLYGYTF. CDR3 sequence (DNA): TGTGCCAGCAGTTTGAGGACACTCTATGGCTACACCTTC. This rearrangement joins TRBV28 to TRBJ1-2, with D maybe TRBD1 (5 bases). CDR1 MDHEN and CDR2 SYDVKM come from the germline V gene. V lost 3 bases and J lost 4, with 9 bases in between. This CDR3 spans 13 amino acids.

The gene calls are TRBV9 and TRBJ1-3; D perhaps matches TRBD1 (6 bases). V was pared by 3 bases and J by 0 bases, with 19 bases between. CDR1 and CDR2 from the germline V gene are SGDLS and YYNGEE. The CDR3 has 18 residues. As DNA, the CDR3 is TGTGCCAGCAGCGCGATAGGGGGAGGGACCAGCTCTGGAAACACCATATATTTT. Amino acids: CASSAIGGGTSSGNTIYF.

The V gene is TRBV14, the J gene TRBJ1-2, with 7 bases matching TRBD1. This CDR3 has 14 residues. Germline V gene sequence: CDR1 SGHDN, CDR2 FVKESK. The J segment lost 4 bases and the V segment lost 8 bases, leaving 10 bases of the junction unmatched. The CDR3: CASHRRDRSYGYTF. The CDR3 coding sequence is TGTGCCAGCCACCGCCGGGACAGATCCTATGGCTACACCTTC.